This TCR beta chain was obtained from a study of shared clonotypes between healthy human individuals. Study-level background: CD4 naive and CD4 memory each took three plates per donor, while CD8 naive took two and CD8 memory one.

CDR1 and CDR2 from the germline V gene are SGDLS and YYNGEE. Trimming cost V 3 bases and J 9 bases; bases outside gene matches: 13. The CDR3 has 16 amino acids. Genomic DNA of each subset was evenly split across several immunoSEQ plates. The repertoire was sequenced with immunoSEQ multiplex PCR; TCRdb's copy has only in-frame clones and lacks some. The top ten hold about 10% of the sample, which has 330,000 or so clones, about 70% seen once. This clone was picked up one time. Donors comprised only Caucasian adults living in Nashville, Tennessee. The chain has TRBV9 and TRBJ2-1; 9 nucleotides align to TRBD2. Sequenced input: memory CD4+ T cells sorted from blood. Noted subset: CD45RA-negative fraction. The receptor comes from a man aged 25-45 years in good health. The CDR3 protein is CASSEGLAGLLFEQFF. The CDR3, as DNA: TGTGCCAGCAGCGAGGGGCTAGCGGGACTTTTGTTTGAGCAGTTCTTC.